This T cell receptor beta chain was sequenced in a study of blood T cell repertoires in COVID-19. CDR3 length: 16 residues. Trimming took 3 bases from V and 7 from J; bases not matched to a gene: 8. Germline V gives CDR1 MGHRA, CDR2 YSYEKL. TCRdb's copy holds only in-frame clones and misses some; the assay was immunoSEQ multiplex PCR. The data show 250,000 to 300,000 clones, 75% to 90% seen once. Sequencing was performed on peripheral blood. The TCR sequence derives from a woman aged 70-85 years with COVID-19, enrolled during active disease. This chain joins TRBV4-1 and TRBJ2-1; TRBD2 matches at 11 bases. The CDR3 reads CASSQGIAGGLNEQFF. The CDR3 bases are TGCGCCAGCAGCCAGGGGATAGCGGGGGGGCTGAATGAGCAGTTCTTC.